Sequencing of this T cell receptor beta chain was carried out in a study of T cell repertoires in cytomegalovirus infection. Study at large: Public TCR beta signatures marked donors with CMV infection and the matching HLA. Study observations and caveats: Carriers of CMV plus the relevant HLA were identified by cumulative public TCR beta family frequency. Clonotypes of TCR beta that were HLA-C-restricted and CMV-specific dominated the ex vivo response.

This clonotype has more than one count but fewer than ten. The antigen remains undetermined. TCRdb analysed the reads with MiXCR anew, one entry per CDR3 protein. The sample has hundreds of thousands of distinct CDR3 sequences, about 17% seen once; the top ten hold more than 10%. The CDR3 totals 13 residues. The germline V and J ends were trimmed by 2 bases and 3 bases, with 7 bases remaining between them. The sample consisted of PBMCs. The clonotype originates from a human donor in good health (CMV status not recorded). Some clones in this sample may be carry-over from other donors' samples. The chain recombines TRBV12-3 or TRBV12-4 with TRBJ1-1; no clear D gene. CDR3 region: CASSLKVYTEAFF. CDR3 nucleotides: TGTGCCAGCAGTTTAAAGGTATACACTGAAGCTTTCTTT.